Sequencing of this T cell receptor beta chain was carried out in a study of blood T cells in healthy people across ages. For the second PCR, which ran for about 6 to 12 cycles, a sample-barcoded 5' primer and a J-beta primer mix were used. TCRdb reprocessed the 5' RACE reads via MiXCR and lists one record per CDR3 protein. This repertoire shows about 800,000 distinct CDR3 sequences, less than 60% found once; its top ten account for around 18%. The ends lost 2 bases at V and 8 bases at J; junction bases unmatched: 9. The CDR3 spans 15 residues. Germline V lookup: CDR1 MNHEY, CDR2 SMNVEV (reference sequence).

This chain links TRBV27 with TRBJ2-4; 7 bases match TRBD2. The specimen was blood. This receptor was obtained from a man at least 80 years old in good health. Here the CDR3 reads CASSLNRDYFDIQYF. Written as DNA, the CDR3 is TGTGCCAGCAGTTTAAATCGGGACTATTTTGACATTCAGTACTTC.